Presented here are 30 T cell receptor beta chains from one specimen sequenced in a study of T cells in women clearing cervical HPV infection. TCRdb's copy holds only in-frame clones and misses some; the assay was immunoSEQ multiplex PCR. The sample includes over 30,000 clones. The sample taken for sequencing was blood buffy coat. These TCRs come from a woman between 18 and 70 years old with a cervical HPV16 infection that either progressed to CIN3+ or cleared (not recorded which).

A remark on this clone: The read halts 3 residues ahead of the CDR3 end, with the missing end drawn from the germline J gene. This chain connects TRBV19 to TRBJ2-7, with 11 bases lining up with TRBD1. With 5 bases clipped from V and 2 bases from J, the junction kept 2 bases outside the gene matches. Germline V gene lookup returns CDR1 LNHDA and CDR2 SQIVND (reference sequence). This CDR3 has 14 residues. The CDR3: CASSGGQGAYEQYF. The CDR3 bases that were read are TGTGCCAGTAGTGGGGGACAGGGGGCCTACGAG.

The sequenced part of the CDR3 DNA is TGTGCCAGCAGTAAACCGGGACAGGGCCTCTACGAG. Translated: CASSKPGQGLYE. The entire CDR3 sequence reads CASSKPGQGLYEQYF. V is TRBV28 and J is TRBJ2-7, with 9 bases fitting TRBD1. The read ends 3 residues early relative to the CDR3; the germline J gene fills the gap. Germline CDR1 reads MDHEN; CDR2 reads SYDVKM. V shed 5 bases, J shed 3 bases, and the junction held 8 bases outside the gene matches. The CDR3 runs to 15 residues. The full variable domain, completed using reference TRBV28 and TRBJ2-7, is DVKVTQSSRYLVKRTGEKVFLECVQDMDHENMFWYRQDPGLGLRLIYFSYDVKMKEKGDIPEGYSVSREKKERFSLILESASTNQTSMYLCASSKPGQGLYEQYFGPGTRLTVT.

With regard to this clone: The read stops 3 residues short of the end of the CDR3; the missing end is completed from the germline J gene. The chain combines TRBV7-9 with TRBJ1-1, with D maybe TRBD1 (5 bases). CDR3 length: 15 residues. Germline CDR1 SEHNR, CDR2 FQNEAQ (reference sequence). The V and J ends lost 1 base and 1 base respectively, with 10 bases between them. CDR3 amino acids: CASSLVDTGNTEAFF. The sequenced CDR3 bases are TGTGCCAGCAGCTTAGTTGACACAGGGAACACTGAA.

Concerning this clone: The junction shows a germline mismatch at one end, possibly a read error. The read falls 3 residues short of the CDR3 end, and the missing part is taken from the germline J gene. The genes are TRBV19 and TRBJ2-2, with D maybe TRBD1 (5 bases). Germline assignment: CDR1 LNHDA and CDR2 SQIVND (reference sequence). CDR3 length: 15 residues. The CDR3 is CVSSNPGSGANVLFF. The part of the CDR3 DNA that was read is TGTGTCAGTAGTAACCCAGGGTCTGGGGCCAACGTG.

Remarks on this clone: The missing CDR3 end, 3 residues past where the read stops, is filled in from the germline J gene. This chain joins TRBV5-5 and TRBJ1-1; D possibly corresponds to TRBD1 (5 bases). The germline gives CDR1 SGHKS, CDR2 YYEKEE (reference sequence). V dropped 4 bases and J dropped 2 bases, with 12 bases sitting between them. The CDR3 covers 14 residues. The CDR3 loop is CASSKIGGNTEAFF. The CDR3 DNA, read in part, is TGTGCCAGCAGCAAAATCGGGGGTAACACTGAA.

On this clone itself: The read gets to within 3 residues of the CDR3 end, and the germline J gene fills in the rest. This chain joins TRBV7-7 and TRBJ2-3, with TRBD2 matching 11 bases. The trim removed 3 bases at V and 1 base at J, leaving 9 bases unmatched. The CDR3 is made up of 18 amino acids. Germline CDR1 is SSHAT and CDR2 is FNYEAQ (reference sequence). CDR3 sequence: CASSFWPTSGERTDTQYF. CDR3 DNA (partial): TGTGCCAGCAGCTTCTGGCCGACTAGCGGGGAACGCACAGATACG.

As regards this clone: The read ends 3 residues before the CDR3 terminus; that terminus is restored from the germline J gene. The chain is built from TRBV18 and TRBJ1-1; perhaps TRBD1 as D (6 bases). V lost 0 bases and J 7 bases, leaving 12 bases between the germline ends. This CDR3 has 14 residues. CDR1 is KGHSH, CDR2 LQKENI, per germline. This CDR3 reads CASSPPGAILEAFF. The sequenced CDR3 bases are TGTGCCAGCTCACCACCGGGGGCGATTCTTGAA.

Regarding this clone: Read coverage stops 3 residues before the CDR3 terminus; the germline J gene supplies the remainder. This chain uses TRBV5-1 with TRBJ2-3; 8 nucleotides align to TRBD2. Germline V gives CDR1 SGHRS, CDR2 YFSETQ. CDR3 length: 14 residues. Trimming cost V 5 bases and J 2 bases; bases outside gene matches: 4. Partial CDR3 DNA: TGCGCCAGCAGAGGCGGGGGGTACACAGATACG. It codes for CASRGGGYTDT. The entire CDR3 is CASRGGGYTDTQYF.

On this clone: Read coverage stops 3 residues before the CDR3 terminus; the germline J gene supplies the remainder. The chain recombines TRBV7-2 with TRBJ2-5; TRBD1 aligns across 7 bases. From germline, CDR1 is SGHTA and CDR2 FQGNSA. Trimming cost V 5 bases and J 2 bases; bases outside gene matches: 8. This CDR3 is built from 15 residues. CDR3 DNA, as far as it was read: TGTGCCAGCAGCCAACGCCGGGACAGTCAAGAGACC. As protein: CASSQRRDSQET. The whole CDR3 protein reads CASSQRRDSQETQYF.

Note on this clone: The read stops 3 residues short of the end of the CDR3; the missing end is completed from the germline J gene. The rearrangement links TRBV4-2 to TRBJ2-7, with 10 bases lining up with TRBD2. Looked up from germline, CDR1 is LGHNA and CDR2 is YNFKEQ. The length of the CDR3 is 18 residues. Germline trimming cut 3 bases from V and 2 bases from J; bases unmatched to any gene: 13. The CDR3 bases that were read are TGTGCCAGCAGCCATCAAGTGCCCCCTAGCGGGGGAACCTACGAG. It yields the protein CASSHQVPPSGGTYE. In full, the CDR3 reads CASSHQVPPSGGTYEQYF.

Details on this clone: The read stops 3 residues short of the end of the CDR3; the missing end is completed from the germline J gene. The genes are TRBV7-6 and TRBJ2-5; D not resolved. This CDR3 region has 12 residues. The V end lost 6 bases, the J end lost 5 bases, and 10 bases lay between the germline ends. Germline V CDR1 and CDR2: SGHVS, FNYEAQ. The CDR3 DNA, read in part, is TGTGCCAGCAGTAACAACGGGGAGACC. Its protein is CASSNNGET. The whole CDR3 protein is CASSNNGETQYF.

In regard to this clone: The CDR3 is cut off 3 residues early in the read; its end comes from the germline J gene. The rearrangement uses TRBV11-2 and TRBJ1-2; unclear D gene. Per the germline V gene, CDR1 is SGHAT and CDR2 is FQNNGV. The CDR3 contains 13 residues. Trimming took 3 bases from V and 4 from J, leaving 9 bases between them. The CDR3 is CASSFGVLYGYTF. CDR3 DNA, as far as it was read: TGTGCCAGCAGCTTCGGGGTTCTCTATGGC.

A word on this clone: The read halts 3 residues ahead of the CDR3 end, with the missing end drawn from the germline J gene. This chain links TRBV5-1 with TRBJ2-2; 7 bases align to TRBD2. Germline-derived CDR1 and CDR2 are SGHRS and YFSETQ. The trim removed 6 bases at V and 3 bases at J, leaving 8 bases unmatched. The CDR3 has 15 amino acids. CDR3 amino acids: CASTSGTIYTGELFF. CDR3 DNA (partial): TGCGCCAGCACCTCCGGGACTATCTACACCGGGGAG.

Points on this clone: Read data end 3 residues before the CDR3 end; the end is taken from the germline J gene. J is TRBJ1-2 and V is TRBV6-4; 8 bases align to TRBD1. The CDR3 covers 15 residues. Germline V CDR1 and CDR2: MRHNA, SNTAGT. The CDR3 reads CASSDSQTGADTYTF. Incomplete CDR3 DNA: TGTGCCAGCAGTGACTCCCAGACAGGGGCAGATACC.

In regard to this clone: The germline gene is not matched at one end of the junction; a read error may be the cause. The CDR3 extends 3 residues past the end of the read, so its final part is completed from the germline J gene. The sample holds other DNA sequences that translate to the same CDR3. The rearrangement links TRBV19 to TRBJ1-5; unclear D gene. This CDR3 is 14 amino acids long. Germline CDR1 LNHDA, CDR2 SQIVND (reference sequence). CDR3 DNA (partial): TGTGCCAGTAGTATAGGATATAGCAACCAGCCC. It specifies CASSIGYSNQP. In full, the CDR3 reads CASSIGYSNQPQHF.

Turning to this clone: Sequencing ends 3 residues short of the CDR3 end; the germline J gene provides the rest. Additional DNA sequences in this sample encode the identical CDR3. The V call is TRBV2, the J call TRBJ2-5; TRBD2 might be the D (5 bases). Per the germline V gene, CDR1 is SNHLY and CDR2 is FYNNEI. Trimming removed 5 bases at V and 5 bases at J, with 12 bases between. The CDR3 spans 13 residues. CDR3 DNA (partial): TGTGCCAGCAGTCAAGGACTGGATGAGACC. It yields the protein CASSQGLDET. The full CDR3 is CASSQGLDETQYF. Full variable domain (remainder filled in from reference TRBV2 and TRBJ2-5): EPEVTQTPSHQVTQMGQEVILRCVPISNHLYFYWYRQILGQKVEFLVSFYNNEISEKSEIFDDQFSVERPDGSNFTLKIRSTKLEDSAMYFCASSQGLDETQYFGPGTRLLVL.

As concerns this clone: Sequencing ends 3 residues short of the CDR3 end; the germline J gene provides the rest. The gene calls are TRBV11-2 and TRBJ1-5; 8 nucleotides align to TRBD1. Trimming cost V 3 bases and J 6 bases; bases outside gene matches: 4. CDR1 is SGHAT and CDR2 is FQNNGV in the germline V gene. CDR3 length: 14 residues. Here the CDR3 reads CASSLAGGGQPQHF. CDR3 DNA (partial): TGTGCCAGCAGCTTGGCAGGGGGCGGTCAGCCC.

In regard to this clone: From the germline J gene comes the end of the CDR3, since the read stops 3 residues before it. The V call is TRBV7-9, the J call TRBJ1-2; 8 bases align to TRBD1. V gave up 0 bases and J gave up 4 bases; unmatched junction bases: 4. Germline CDR1 SEHNR, CDR2 FQNEAQ (reference sequence). The CDR3 has 15 residues. The CDR3 bases that were read are TGTGCCAGCAGCTTAGCCCGGCAGGGGGCCTATGGC. It specifies CASSLARQGAYG. In full, the CDR3 reads CASSLARQGAYGYTF. Looking up the rest from reference TRBV7-9 and TRBJ1-2 gives the full variable domain: DTGVSQNPRHKITKRGQNVTFRCDPISEHNRLYWYRQTLGQGPEFLTYFQNEAQLEKSRLLSDRFSAERPKGSFSTLEIQRTEQGDSAMYLCASSLARQGAYGYTFGSGTRLTVV.

About this clone itself: The CDR3 end is not reached by the read, which stops 3 residues before it; the germline J gene fills it in. The chain joins TRBV19 to TRBJ2-7, with 9 positions matching TRBD1. The J segment lost 2 bases and the V segment lost 1 base, leaving 3 bases of the junction unmatched. The CDR3 sequence is 15 residues long. CDR1 is LNHDA and CDR2 is SQIVND in the germline V gene (reference sequence). This chain's CDR3 is CASSIGGTGTYEQYF. Partial CDR3 DNA: TGTGCCAGTAGTATAGGCGGGACAGGGACCTACGAG.

As to this clone: The DNA ends 3 residues before the CDR3 does, and the rest of the CDR3 is filled in from the germline J gene. This chain connects TRBV20-1 to TRBJ2-7; the match to TRBD1 covers 7 bases. CDR3 length: 13 residues. The V segment lost 6 bases and the J segment 1 base; nucleotides outside the gene matches: 6. CDR1 and CDR2 (germline): DFQATT, SNEGSKA (reference sequence). CDR3 amino acids: CSAPPRGSYEQYF. The part of the CDR3 DNA that was read is TGCAGTGCCCCACCCAGGGGGTCCTACGAG.

Note on this clone: The read ends 3 residues before the CDR3 terminus; that terminus is restored from the germline J gene. The chain recombines TRBV5-1 with TRBJ1-5, with D unresolved. Per the germline V gene, CDR1 is SGHRS and CDR2 is YFSETQ. The CDR3 covers 14 residues. Between the trimmed V and J ends, which lost 4 bases and 7 bases, there was a span of 15 bases. The DNA read from the CDR3 is TGCGCCAGCAGCGCCGACCCGGACTTACAGCCC. Protein: CASSADPDLQP. The whole CDR3 sequence reads CASSADPDLQPQHF.

The DNA read from the CDR3 is TGTGCCAGCAGCTTGATGGGGACAGGGCGGAACACTGAA. Translating it yields CASSLMGTGRNTE. The CDR3 in full is CASSLMGTGRNTEAFF. This chain joins TRBV5-4 and TRBJ1-1; 9 nucleotides line up with TRBD1. From the germline J gene comes the end of the CDR3, since the read stops 3 residues before it. V shed 1 base, J shed 1 base, and the junction held 5 bases outside the gene matches. Germline assignment: CDR1 SGHNT and CDR2 YYREEE (reference sequence). This CDR3 contains 16 residues.

Concerning this clone itself: The DNA ends 3 residues before the CDR3 does, and the rest of the CDR3 is filled in from the germline J gene. The rearrangement uses TRBV2 and TRBJ2-2; 8 bases fit TRBD1. This CDR3 contains 15 residues. Germline-derived CDR1 and CDR2 are SNHLY and FYNNEI. CDR3 sequence: CASSPDGQGNSPLFF. CDR3 bases read: TGTGCCAGCAGCCCCGATGGACAGGGAAACTCACCG.

Remarks on this clone: Read coverage stops 3 residues before the CDR3 terminus; the germline J gene supplies the remainder. The chain employs TRBV5-1 and TRBJ2-1; 13 nucleotides line up with TRBD2. This CDR3 contains 16 residues. Germline assignment: CDR1 SGHRS and CDR2 YFSETQ. Trimming at V came to 0 bases and at J to 7 bases, leaving 4 bases not matched to a gene. The CDR3 DNA, read in part, is TGCGCCAGCAGCTTGGTACTAGCGGGGGGGCAAAATGAG. Its protein product is CASSLVLAGGQNE. The entire CDR3 protein is CASSLVLAGGQNEQFF.

This clone is called medium-sized (0.01 to 0.1%) based on its frequency. Read data end 3 residues before the CDR3 end; the end is taken from the germline J gene. The V and J genes are TRBV4-2 and TRBJ2-1, with 9 bases matching TRBD2. Germline trimming cut 4 bases from V and 0 bases from J; bases unmatched to any gene: 16. The CDR3 is 20 amino acids. From germline, CDR1 is LGHNA and CDR2 YNFKEQ. The CDR3: CASSPPPRAGGFSSYNEQFF. The CDR3 bases that were read are TGTGCCAGCAGCCCCCCCCCTCGGGCGGGGGGGTTCAGCTCCTACAATGAG.

A remark on this clone: The read halts 3 residues ahead of the CDR3 end, with the missing end drawn from the germline J gene. The V and J genes are TRBV18 and TRBJ1-6; D possibly corresponds to TRBD1 (6 bases). This CDR3 comprises 13 residues. Trimming took 3 bases from V and 7 from J, leaving 7 bases between them. The V gene's germline CDR1 is KGHSH and CDR2 LQKENI. The part of the CDR3 DNA that was read is TGTGCCAGCTCACCCGGACAGAATTCACCC. Its protein is CASSPGQNSP. The entire CDR3 is CASSPGQNSPLHF.

This chain's CDR3 is CSARDQAGWLTDTQYF. CDR3 DNA, as far as it was read: TGCAGTGCTAGAGATCAGGCAGGCTGGCTCACAGATACG. This chain links TRBV20-1 with TRBJ2-3; D is ambiguous. The read gets to within 3 residues of the CDR3 end, and the germline J gene fills in the rest. The CDR3 loop spans 16 amino acids. Germline V gene sequence: CDR1 DFQATT, CDR2 SNEGSKA (reference sequence). Trimming left V 0 bases short and J 2 bases short, with 15 bases between.

Note on this clone: From the germline J gene comes the end of the CDR3, since the read stops 3 residues before it. V and J are TRBV18 and TRBJ2-5; the D is unclear. With 1 base removed from V and 7 bases from J, the gap between germline ends came to 16 bases. The CDR3 is 15 residues long. Germline CDR1 KGHSH, CDR2 LQKENI. CDR3: CASSPRPSAVWTQYF. Partial CDR3 DNA: TGTGCCAGCTCACCACGGCCTAGTGCCGTGTGGACC.

With respect to this clone: The read ends 3 residues early relative to the CDR3; the germline J gene fills the gap. The rearrangement links TRBV3-1 (or the pseudogene TRBV3-2) to TRBJ2-4, with a tentative D call TRBD2 (6 bases). Germline V gene data show CDR1 as LGHDT and CDR2 as YNNKEL (reference sequence). Trimming took 5 bases from V and 5 from J, leaving 16 bases between them. This CDR3 has 15 residues. CDR3 DNA (partial): TGTGCCAGCAGCACCGAGGGACTGGGAGAAAACATT. Amino acid sequence: CASSTEGLGENI. The whole CDR3 reads CASSTEGLGENIQYF.

To note about this clone: The read falls 3 residues short of the CDR3 end, and the missing part is taken from the germline J gene. The chain employs TRBV2 and TRBJ2-5; D gene ambiguous. Germline V gene sequence: CDR1 SNHLY, CDR2 FYNNEI. The CDR3 covers 12 residues. Trimming pared 8 bases from V and 1 base from J, leaving 8 bases between. CDR3 sequence: CASRRSQETQYF. Incomplete CDR3 DNA: TGTGCCAGCCGGCGGAGCCAAGAGACC.